This T cell receptor beta chain originates from a study of blood T cell repertoires in COVID-19. Study-level background: PBMCs, B-cell-depleted T cells, or T cells were the source of the cDNA or gDNA that made up the material.

Study processing details: For nucleated cells, counts were estimated from reference gene primer amplification. Method: immunoSEQ multiplex PCR; TCRdb's copy keeps in-frame clones and lacks some. The V and J calls and clone size were taken over from that table, and D and trimming were inferred from the DNA. The table lists 200,000 to 250,000 clones, about 78% of them singletons. The V and J ends lost 3 bases and 7 bases respectively, with 6 bases between them. The CDR3 sequence is 11 residues long. From germline, CDR1 is KGHSH and CDR2 LQKENI. The sample taken for sequencing was peripheral blood. The chain couples TRBV18 to TRBJ1-1; D remains ambiguous. This TCR was recovered from a woman between 65 and 79 years old with acute or convalescent COVID-19. For the CDR3, the DNA is TGTGCCAGCTCACCCGAGGGTGAAGCTTTCTTT. Encoded protein: CASSPEGEAFF.